This passage covers 5 T cell receptor beta chains from one sample sequenced in a study of OX40 agonist ivuxolimab in advanced cancers. The data were produced by immunoSEQ multiplex PCR, yet TCRdb's version contains in-frame clones alone and is incomplete. The sample lists 50,000 to 70,000 clones; 84% were seen once. This material consisted of CD4+ or CD8+ T cells sorted from blood, taken in a trial of the OX40 agonist ivuxolimab. The receptors originated from an adult with an advanced solid tumor such as melanoma, head and neck, liver or kidney cancer.

The chain is built from TRBV4-2 and TRBJ2-7; D remains unclear. This CDR3 spans 14 amino acids. The germline CDR1 and CDR2 sequences are LGHNA and YNFKEQ. V dropped 0 bases and J dropped 2 bases, with 8 bases sitting between them. The CDR3: CASSQDLSAYEQYF. The CDR3 DNA reads TGTGCCAGCAGCCAAGACCTGTCTGCCTACGAGCAGTACTTC.

The rearrangement links TRBV15 to TRBJ2-1; D remains ambiguous. V was pared by 0 bases and J by 6 bases, with 12 bases between. This CDR3 has 15 residues. Germline V gives CDR1 LNHNV, CDR2 YYDKDF (reference sequence). CDR3: CATSREGLMGNEQFF. The CDR3 coding sequence is TGTGCCACCAGCAGAGAAGGGCTCATGGGCAATGAGCAGTTCTTC.

The gene calls are TRBV18 and TRBJ1-2, with D perhaps matching TRBD1 (5 bases). The length of the CDR3 is 13 residues. Germline loops: CDR1 KGHSH, CDR2 LQKENI. The germline V and J ends were trimmed by 5 bases and 3 bases, with 10 bases remaining between them. In DNA form, the CDR3 reads TGTGCCAGCTCATCAGACAGAGACTATGGCTACACCTTC. Translating it yields CASSSDRDYGYTF.

The table lists this clone with a count of one. This chain connects TRBV27 to TRBJ2-4, with 7 bases aligning to TRBD1. The CDR3 is made up of 17 amino acids. Trimming took 4 bases from V and 7 from J; bases not matched to a gene: 16. CDR1 and CDR2 (germline): MNHEY, SMNVEV (reference sequence). The DNA of the CDR3 is TGTGCCAGCAGTTCCCCCGGACAGGCTGGAAAAGGGAACATTCAGTACTTC. Protein product: CASSSPGQAGKGNIQYF.

This rearrangement joins TRBV6-5 to TRBJ2-3; 9 bases fit TRBD1. The CDR3 is made up of 15 amino acids. The junction had 13 bases not matched to a gene; V was cut back by 6 bases and J by 9 bases. Germline V gene data show CDR1 as MNHEY and CDR2 as SVGAGI. This chain's CDR3 is CASRSNRGLMETQYF. The CDR3 nucleotides are TGTGCCAGCAGGTCCAACAGGGGGCTCATGGAGACGCAGTATTTT.